Detailed here is one TCR beta chain. This record comes from a study of blood T cells in healthy people across ages. The second PCR ran about 6 to 12 cycles with a sample-barcoded 5' primer and J-beta primers. Via MiXCR, TCRdb re-called the 5' RACE reads, giving one row per CDR3 protein. The sample shows about 1.7 million distinct CDR3 sequences, 28% of them seen only once. This CDR3 has 13 amino acids. Trimming took 4 bases from V and 10 from J, leaving 12 bases between them. Germline V lookup: CDR1 SGHRS, CDR2 YFSETQ. The chain couples TRBV5-1 to TRBJ1-6, with a weak D call TRBD1 (5 bases). The sample consisted of blood. This clonotype was obtained from a woman in her twenties or thirties in good health. CDR3 in amino acids: CASSPPEGSPLHF. Here the CDR3 DNA reads TGCGCCAGCAGCCCACCGGAGGGGTCACCCCTCCACTTT.